One sample yielded the 19 T cell receptor beta chains listed below, sequenced in a study of blood T cells in healthy people across ages. With a J-beta primer mix and a sample-barcoded 5' primer, a second PCR ran roughly 6 to 12 cycles. TCRdb ran MiXCR on the 5' RACE reads and lists one entry per CDR3 protein. The repertoire holds roughly 1.9 million distinct CDR3 sequences, with 39% as singletons. Sequencing was done on a sample of blood. The receptors were sampled from a human donor in good health.

J is TRBJ1-2 and V is TRBV20-1; 10 bases match TRBD1. Germline CDR1 DFQATT, CDR2 SNEGSKA (reference sequence). Germline trimming cut 4 bases from V and 4 bases from J; bases unmatched to any gene: 6. The CDR3 runs to 14 residues. The CDR3: CSATRTGGPYGYTF. The CDR3 DNA follows: TGCAGTGCTACCCGGACAGGGGGACCCTATGGCTACACCTTC.

The chain links TRBV20-1 to TRBJ1-1; tentative D call: TRBD1 (6 bases). Per germline, CDR1 DFQATT and CDR2 SNEGSKA (reference sequence). This CDR3 region has 14 residues. Trimming stripped 4 bases from V and 3 bases from J, with 15 bases between. CDR3 region: CSATNRDIYTEAFF. CDR3 nucleotide sequence: TGCAGTGCTACGAACCGGGACATTTACACTGAAGCTTTCTTT.

The gene calls are TRBV29-1 and TRBJ1-2, with unresolved D. The CDR3 covers 13 residues. Germline CDR1 and CDR2: SQVTM and ANQGSEA. Trimming pared 0 bases from V and 4 bases from J, leaving 9 bases between. The CDR3 nucleotides read TGCAGCGTTGAAGATCGGACGCTCTATGGCTACACCTTC. It codes for CSVEDRTLYGYTF.

The gene calls are TRBV28 and TRBJ1-2; D gene unclear. Per the germline V gene, CDR1 is MDHEN and CDR2 is SYDVKM. This CDR3 contains 15 residues. The V end lost 5 bases, the J end lost 4 bases, and 17 bases lay between the germline ends. The CDR3 is CASSPPPAGLYGYTF. Written as DNA, the CDR3 is TGTGCCAGCAGTCCCCCCCCGGCAGGACTCTATGGCTACACCTTC.

V gene TRBV6-6 combines with J gene TRBJ2-6; perhaps TRBD1 as D (6 bases). Trimming took off 2 bases at V and 0 bases at J, with 11 bases between the two ends. CDR1 is MNHNY and CDR2 is SVGAGI in the germline V gene (reference sequence). The CDR3 loop spans 17 amino acids. DNA of the CDR3: TGTGCCAGCAGTTACGGACAGACAATCTCTGGGGCCAACGTCCTGACTTTC. Protein: CASSYGQTISGANVLTF.

This chain joins TRBV7-9 and TRBJ1-6; 8 nucleotides agree with TRBD1. Looked up from germline, CDR1 is SEHNR and CDR2 is FQNEAQ (reference sequence). There are 14 residues in the CDR3. V shed 6 bases and J 6 bases; nucleotides not matched to a gene: 4. The CDR3 protein is CASSPGGLNSPLHF. CDR3 in DNA: TGTGCCAGCAGTCCAGGGGGCCTTAATTCACCCCTCCACTTT.

The chain employs TRBV7-9 and TRBJ2-5; D uncertain. V lost 1 base, J lost 5 bases, and 14 bases lay in between. The CDR3 is 15 amino acids. Germline CDR1 and CDR2: SEHNR and FQNEAQ (reference sequence). The CDR3 DNA sequence: TGTGCCAGCAGCTTAGGCACCCTACCCGGGGAGACCCAGTACTTC. Translated: CASSLGTLPGETQYF.

A note on this clonotype: Because it lacks the conserved phenylalanine or tryptophan at the end, this CDR3 is likely a read error. The chain combines TRBV20-1 with TRBJ1-4, with D hard to call. This CDR3 contains 15 residues. V lost 2 bases, J lost 8 bases, and 18 bases lay in between. Germline V gives CDR1 DFQATT, CDR2 SNEGSKA (reference sequence). In nucleotides, the CDR3 is TGCAGTGCTAGATCGAGGGTTTCTGCGGGGGAAAAACTGTTTTCT. As protein: CSARSRVSAGEKLFS.

V and J are TRBV28 and TRBJ2-3; 8 bases align to TRBD1. The germline V gene has CDR1 MDHEN and CDR2 SYDVKM. CDR3 length equals 15 residues. The V and J ends lost 8 bases and 3 bases, in that order; junction bases with no gene match: 10. CDR3 nucleotide sequence: TGTGCCAGCGGGGCCCCAGGGGGCTTGACAGATACGCAGTATTTT. It codes for CASGAPGGLTDTQYF.

This chain joins TRBV4-3 and TRBJ2-1, with TRBD1 as a possible D gene (5 bases). The V end was cut by 0 bases, the J end by 0 bases, with 21 bases between. CDR1 and CDR2 (germline): LGHNA, YSLEER. The CDR3 sequence is 20 residues long. The CDR3 reads CASSQEPGHTSLSSYNEQFF. The DNA for the CDR3 is TGCGCCAGCAGCCAAGAGCCCGGACACACGAGTCTAAGCTCCTACAATGAGCAGTTCTTC.

Details on this clonotype: Relative to the germline gene, one junction end is altered; a read error may explain this. This chain's CDR3 is CASGEFVSLETQYF. CDR3 sequence (DNA): TGTGCCAGCGGTGAATTTGTTAGCTTGGAGACCCAGTACTTC. The chain recombines TRBV2 with TRBJ2-7; D uncertain. The J call may be incorrect, as the DNA end agrees better with TRBJ2-5. The germline V gene has CDR1 SNHLY and CDR2 FYNNEI. This CDR3 contains 14 residues.

In regard to this clonotype: An end of the junction differs from the germline gene, which may be a read error. The chain links TRBV5-1 to TRBJ2-6, with a possible D match to TRBD1 (5 bases). The CDR3 is 15 residues long. In germline, CDR1 is SGHRS, CDR2 YFSETQ. The CDR3 nucleotides read TGCGCCAGCTGCCCAAGACCCTCTGGGGCCACCGTCCTGACTTTC. Translated, it gives CASCPRPSGATVLTF. Full variable domain (outside the CDR3, taken from reference TRBV5-1 and TRBJ2-6): KAGVTQTPRYLIKTRGQQVTLSCSPISGHRSVSWYQQTPGQGLQFLFEYFSETQRNKGNFPGRFSGRQFSNSRSEMNVSTLELGDSALYLCASCPRPSGATVLTFGAGSRLTVL.

This chain joins TRBV5-5 and TRBJ2-5; D tentatively fits TRBD1 or TRBD2 (6 bases each). Trimming cost V 3 bases and J 5 bases, with 20 bases left between them. Germline values: CDR1 SGHKS, CDR2 YYEKEE (reference sequence). The CDR3 runs to 16 residues. The CDR3 here is CASSSGLRGGIETQYF. The CDR3 DNA reads as TGTGCCAGCAGCTCTGGGCTCAGGGGAGGAATCGAGACCCAGTACTTC. Drawing the rest from reference TRBV5-5 and TRBJ2-5, the complete variable domain is DAGVTQSPTHLIKTRGQQVTLRCSPISGHKSVSWYQQVLGQGPQFIFQYYEKEERGRGNFPDRFSARQFPNYSSELNVNALLLGDSALYLCASSSGLRGGIETQYFGPGTRLLVL.

The rearrangement joins TRBV6-6 to TRBJ1-2; D is undetermined. Germline lookup yields CDR1 MNHNY and CDR2 SVGAGI (reference sequence). V lost 6 bases to trimming and J lost 6 bases, with 17 bases between them. The CDR3 covers 14 residues. CDR3 sequence: CASRPSVMAHGYTF. The CDR3 nucleotides read TGTGCCAGCAGGCCTTCTGTGATGGCCCATGGCTACACCTTC.

This rearrangement joins TRBV10-3 to TRBJ2-1; 9 bases are shared with TRBD1. The CDR3 extends over 16 amino acids. After removal of 4 bases from V and 3 bases from J, the junction contained 7 bases not matched to a gene. Germline V gene data show CDR1 as ENHRY and CDR2 as SYGVKD. DNA of the CDR3: TGTGCCATCAGTGTTACAGGGGGCGCTGGCTACAATGAGCAGTTCTTC. Translated, it gives CAISVTGGAGYNEQFF.

This chain uses TRBV24-1 with TRBJ2-1; D perhaps matches TRBD2 (6 bases). V was clipped by 3 bases and J by 2 bases, with 16 bases between them. CDR1 is KGHDR and CDR2 is SFDVKD in the germline V gene. This CDR3 comprises 17 residues. The CDR3 bases are TGTGCCACCAGTGATCCCCGGGCGGGGTCAGCCTACAATGAGCAGTTCTTC. Translated: CATSDPRAGSAYNEQFF.

This chain links TRBV12-3 or TRBV12-4 with TRBJ2-1, with 7 bases aligning to TRBD2. The CDR3 length is 15 residues. The ends lost 6 bases at V and 8 bases at J; junction bases unmatched: 13. CDR3 DNA: TGTGCCAGCAGAATAGAAGCGGGGCGCCCCTATGAGCAGTTCTTC. It codes for CASRIEAGRPYEQFF.

The chain has TRBV6-2 or TRBV6-3 and TRBJ2-3, with 9 bases matching TRBD2. The CDR3 has 16 residues. After removal of 5 bases from V and 5 bases from J, the junction contained 11 bases not matched to a gene. CDR1 MNHEY and CDR2 SVGEGT come from the germline V gene. The CDR3 sequence is CASSDDLAGLGDTQYF. Here the CDR3 DNA reads TGTGCCAGCAGTGATGACCTAGCGGGGCTGGGAGATACGCAGTATTTT.

In its sample, this clonotype was seen a few times. This chain joins TRBV7-2 and TRBJ1-2, with D unclear. V lost 2 bases and J 4 bases, leaving 14 bases between the germline ends. This CDR3 has 15 residues. CDR1 is SGHTA and CDR2 is FQGNSA in the germline V gene. The DNA of the CDR3 is TGTGCCAGCAGCTTATTAGGCCGCCGATCCTATGGCTACACCTTC. Protein sequence: CASSLLGRRSYGYTF.